This T cell receptor (beta chain) was obtained from a study of cytomegalovirus exposure and HLA in healthy donors. This PCR relied on a set of 60 Vbeta primers and 13 Jbeta primers. The data were produced by immunoSEQ multiplex PCR, yet TCRdb's version contains in-frame clones alone and is incomplete. The data show some 170,000 clones, with roughly 76% seen just once and roughly 5.2% held by the top ten. As to this clone: Its matching antigen is unknown.

Study-wide findings and caveats: Immune exposure information available was restricted to CMV serostatus. In vitro, a few CMV-associated chains proved specific for CMV antigens. Sequencing had likely introduced a cluster of highly shared sequence variants as an artifact.

The sequence came from a woman in her late teens or twenties in good health and CMV-seropositive. The sample taken for sequencing was PBMCs.

The CDR3 sequence is CSVVPGTGDGYTF. The CDR3 nucleotides read TGCAGCGTTGTCCCCGGGACAGGGGATGGCTACACCTTC. The chain joins TRBV29-1 to TRBJ1-2, with 10 bases lining up with TRBD1. The trim removed 4 bases at V and 6 bases at J, leaving 5 bases unmatched. Looked up from germline, CDR1 is SQVTM and CDR2 is ANQGSEA. This CDR3 comprises 13 residues.